This T cell receptor (beta chain) was captured by sequencing in a study of cytomegalovirus exposure and HLA in healthy donors. Deletions cut 0 bases from V and 6 bases from J, with 9 bases between. The CDR3 loop spans 12 amino acids. Germline lookup yields CDR1 GTSNPN and CDR2 SVGIG (reference sequence). Vbeta (60) and Jbeta (13) primers were used in the PCR. Generated by immunoSEQ multiplex PCR, the TCRdb table keeps only in-frame clones and is missing some. The repertoire has under 200,000 clones, approximately 83% of them found once; the top ten carry roughly 9.3%. V usage is TRBV30 and J usage is TRBJ2-7; no firm D call. Sequenced: PBMCs. This TCR was sampled from a man aged 18 to 30 in good health and CMV-seropositive. The CDR3 nucleotides read TGTGCCTGGAGTGTACAGTATGGCGAGCAGTACTTC. Its translation: CAWSVQYGEQYF.